This T cell receptor beta chain appears in the sequencing data of a study of post-analysis software for immune sequencing data. Study in general: The study covered relapsing-remitting, secondary progressive and progressive-relapsing courses of multiple sclerosis. Findings and caveats of the study: The F measure placed samples prepared in the same batch into strongly shared clusters. The five TRBV segments detected at higher frequency in patients than in controls included TRBV5-6, TRBV5-1 and TRBV20-1.

This CDR3 comprises 16 residues. Unique molecular identifiers were present in the TCR beta cDNA libraries. One entry per CDR3 protein results from TCRdb running MiXCR on the PCR reads. The sample contains 750,000 to 950,000 distinct CDR3 sequences, roughly half of which appear only once. Points on this clonotype: The antigen is unknown. The junction departs from the called germline gene at one end, perhaps through a read error.

The TCR was taken from a girl aged 10-17 years with multiple sclerosis. V is TRBV12-3 or TRBV12-4 and J is TRBJ1-5, with D maybe TRBD1 (6 bases). The sequenced sample consisted of blood. Here the CDR3 DNA reads TGTGCCAGCAGTACCCAGACAGGACGTAGCAATCAGCCCCAGCGTTTT. This translates into CASSTQTGRSNQPQRF.